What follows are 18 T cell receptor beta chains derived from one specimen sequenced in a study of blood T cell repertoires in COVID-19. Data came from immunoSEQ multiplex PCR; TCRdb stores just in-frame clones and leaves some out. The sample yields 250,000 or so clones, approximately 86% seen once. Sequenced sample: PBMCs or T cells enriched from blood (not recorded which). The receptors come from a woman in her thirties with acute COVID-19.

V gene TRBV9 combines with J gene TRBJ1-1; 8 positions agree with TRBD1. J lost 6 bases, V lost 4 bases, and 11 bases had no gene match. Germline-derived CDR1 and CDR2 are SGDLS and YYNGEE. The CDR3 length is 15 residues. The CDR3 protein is CASSFLPGQDAEAFF. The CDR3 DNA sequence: TGTGCCAGCAGCTTCCTCCCGGGACAGGATGCTGAAGCTTTCTTT.

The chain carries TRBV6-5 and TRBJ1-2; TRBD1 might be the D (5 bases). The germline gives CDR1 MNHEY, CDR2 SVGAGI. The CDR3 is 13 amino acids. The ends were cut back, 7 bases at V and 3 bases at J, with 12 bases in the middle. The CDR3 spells CASTQTEYYGYTF. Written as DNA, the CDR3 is TGTGCCAGCACCCAGACAGAGTACTATGGCTACACCTTC.

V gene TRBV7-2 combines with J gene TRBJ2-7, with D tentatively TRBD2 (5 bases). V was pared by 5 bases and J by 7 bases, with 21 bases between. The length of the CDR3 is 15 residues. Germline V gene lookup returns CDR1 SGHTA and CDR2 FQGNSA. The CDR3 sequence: CASSMSLGRFEEQYF. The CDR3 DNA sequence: TGTGCCAGCAGCATGTCGCTGGGGAGATTTGAAGAGCAGTACTTC.

The CDR3 reads CAISESLGLHTGELFF. For the CDR3, the DNA is TGTGCCATCAGTGAGTCCCTTGGACTTCACACCGGGGAGCTGTTTTTT. The chain has TRBV10-3 and TRBJ2-2; D possibly corresponds to TRBD2 (5 bases). CDR3 length: 16 amino acids. The V gene lost 0 bases and the J gene lost 3 bases, with 11 bases spanning the gap. Germline CDR1 reads ENHRY; CDR2 reads SYGVKD.

The CDR3 reads CAISYTLTRGRGNTIYF. In DNA form, the CDR3 reads TGTGCCATCAGTTACACTCTCACCAGGGGGCGGGGAAACACCATATATTTT. The chain joins TRBV10-3 to TRBJ1-3, with 8 bases lining up with TRBD1. CDR3 size: 17 residues. Germline CDR1 ENHRY, CDR2 SYGVKD. Unmatched junction bases numbered 13, after V lost 5 bases and J lost 4 bases.

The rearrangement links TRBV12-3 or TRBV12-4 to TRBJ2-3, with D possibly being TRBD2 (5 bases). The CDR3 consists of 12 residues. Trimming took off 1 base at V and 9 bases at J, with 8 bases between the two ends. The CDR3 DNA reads TGTGCCAGCAGTTTAGACTGGAGGACGCAGTATTTT. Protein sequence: CASSLDWRTQYF.

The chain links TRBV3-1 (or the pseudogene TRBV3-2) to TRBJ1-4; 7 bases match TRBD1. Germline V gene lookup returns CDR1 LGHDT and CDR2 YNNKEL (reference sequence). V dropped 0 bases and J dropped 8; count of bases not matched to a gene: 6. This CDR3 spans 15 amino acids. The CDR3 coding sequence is TGTGCCAGCAGCCAAGACCCAGGGGGAGACGAAAAACTGTTTTTT. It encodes CASSQDPGGDEKLFF.

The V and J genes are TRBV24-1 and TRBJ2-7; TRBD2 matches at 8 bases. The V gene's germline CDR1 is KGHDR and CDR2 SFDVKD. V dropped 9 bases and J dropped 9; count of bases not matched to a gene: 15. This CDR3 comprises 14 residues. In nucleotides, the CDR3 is TGTGCCACCCCACCACGGGCGGGGGGCGGGGGGCAGTACTTC. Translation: CATPPRAGGGGQYF.

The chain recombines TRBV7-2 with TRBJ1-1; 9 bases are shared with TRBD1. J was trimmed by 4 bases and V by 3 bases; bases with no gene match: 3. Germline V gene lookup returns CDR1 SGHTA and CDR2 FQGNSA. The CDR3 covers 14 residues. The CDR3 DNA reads TGTGCCAGCAGCTTTCGGACAGGGGCCACTGAAGCTTTCTTT. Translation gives CASSFRTGATEAFF.

The CDR3 DNA sequence: TGTGCCAGCAGTTACTATGGAGGTGGGTGGAATGAGCAGTTCTTC. It encodes CASSYYGGGWNEQFF. The rearrangement links TRBV6-5 to TRBJ2-1, with a weak D call TRBD2 (5 bases). The CDR3 has 15 amino acids. Per the germline V gene, CDR1 is MNHEY and CDR2 is SVGAGI. Trimming took 1 base from V and 7 from J, leaving 14 bases between them.

The CDR3 DNA follows: TGTGCCAGCAGTGAAGACCCAGGGGTGGGACAGCCCCAGCATTTT. Its protein is CASSEDPGVGQPQHF. This sequence joins TRBV6-1 and TRBJ1-5; D might be TRBD1 (6 bases). V was pared by 1 base and J by 7 bases, with 14 bases between. CDR1 and CDR2 (germline): MNHNS, SASEGT. The CDR3 totals 15 residues.

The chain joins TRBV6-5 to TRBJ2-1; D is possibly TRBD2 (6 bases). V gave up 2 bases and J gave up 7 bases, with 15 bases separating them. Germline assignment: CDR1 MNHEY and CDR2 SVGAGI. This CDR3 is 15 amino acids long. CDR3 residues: CASSYGLREENEQFF. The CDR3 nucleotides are TGTGCCAGCAGTTACGGACTAAGAGAGGAGAATGAGCAGTTCTTC.

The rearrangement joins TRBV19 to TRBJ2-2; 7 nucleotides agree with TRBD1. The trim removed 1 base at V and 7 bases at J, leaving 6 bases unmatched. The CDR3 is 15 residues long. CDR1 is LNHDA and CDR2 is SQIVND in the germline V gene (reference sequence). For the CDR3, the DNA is TGTGCCAGTAGTATAGGGACAGGCCGAGGCGGGGAGCTGTTTTTT. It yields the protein CASSIGTGRGGELFF.

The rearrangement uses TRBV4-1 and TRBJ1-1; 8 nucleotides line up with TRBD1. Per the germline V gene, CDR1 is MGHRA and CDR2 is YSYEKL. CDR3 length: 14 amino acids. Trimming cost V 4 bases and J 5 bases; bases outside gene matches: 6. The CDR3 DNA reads TGCGCCAGCAGCCTTATGACAGGGGAGACTGAAGCTTTCTTT. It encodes CASSLMTGETEAFF.

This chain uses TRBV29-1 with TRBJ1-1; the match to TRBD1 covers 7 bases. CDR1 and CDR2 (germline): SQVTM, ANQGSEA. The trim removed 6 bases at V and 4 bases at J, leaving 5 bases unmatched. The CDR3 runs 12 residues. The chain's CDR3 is CSVLQGSTEAFF. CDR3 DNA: TGCAGCGTCCTACAGGGGAGCACTGAAGCTTTCTTT.

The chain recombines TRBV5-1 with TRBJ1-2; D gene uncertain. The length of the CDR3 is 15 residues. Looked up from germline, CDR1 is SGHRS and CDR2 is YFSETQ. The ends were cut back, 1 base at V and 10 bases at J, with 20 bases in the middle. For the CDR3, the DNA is TGCGCCAGCAGCTTGCTCCTCGGGGAGCTACTAGACTACACCTTC. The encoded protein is CASSLLLGELLDYTF.

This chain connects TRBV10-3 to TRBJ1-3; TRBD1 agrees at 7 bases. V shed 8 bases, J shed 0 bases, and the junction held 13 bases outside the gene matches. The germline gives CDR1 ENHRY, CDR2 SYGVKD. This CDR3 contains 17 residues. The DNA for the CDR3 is TGTGCCATCTCCACGTCAGGGGGTGTTCTCTCTGGAAACACCATATATTTT. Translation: CAISTSGGVLSGNTIYF.

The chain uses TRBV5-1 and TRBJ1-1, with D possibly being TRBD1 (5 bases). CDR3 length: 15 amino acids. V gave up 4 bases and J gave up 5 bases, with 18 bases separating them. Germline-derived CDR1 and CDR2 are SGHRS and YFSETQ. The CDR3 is CASSPEGSDITEAFF. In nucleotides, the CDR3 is TGCGCCAGCAGCCCGGAGGGGTCGGATATAACTGAAGCTTTCTTT.